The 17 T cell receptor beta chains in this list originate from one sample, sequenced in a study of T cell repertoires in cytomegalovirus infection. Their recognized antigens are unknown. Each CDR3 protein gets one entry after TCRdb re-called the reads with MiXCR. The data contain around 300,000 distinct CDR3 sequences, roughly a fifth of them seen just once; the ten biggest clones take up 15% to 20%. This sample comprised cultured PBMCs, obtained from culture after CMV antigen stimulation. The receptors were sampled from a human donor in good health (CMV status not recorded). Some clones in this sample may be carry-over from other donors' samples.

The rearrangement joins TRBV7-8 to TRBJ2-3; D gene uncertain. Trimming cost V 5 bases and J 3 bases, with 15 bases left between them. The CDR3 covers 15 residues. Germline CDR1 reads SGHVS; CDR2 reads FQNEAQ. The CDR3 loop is CASSAQPPRTDTQYF. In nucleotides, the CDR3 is TGTGCCAGCAGCGCCCAACCCCCGAGGACAGATACGCAGTATTTT.

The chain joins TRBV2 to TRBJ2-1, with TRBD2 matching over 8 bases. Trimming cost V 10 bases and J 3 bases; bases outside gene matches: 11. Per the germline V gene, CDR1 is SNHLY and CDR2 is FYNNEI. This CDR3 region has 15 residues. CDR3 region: CATLKSAGGYNEQFF. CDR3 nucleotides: TGTGCCACCCTCAAGTCTGCGGGAGGCTACAATGAGCAGTTCTTC. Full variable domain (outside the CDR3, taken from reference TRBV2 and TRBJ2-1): EPEVTQTPSHQVTQMGQEVILRCVPISNHLYFYWYRQILGQKVEFLVSFYNNEISEKSEIFDDQFSVERPDGSNFTLKIRSTKLEDSAMYFCATLKSAGGYNEQFFGPGTRLTVL.

CDR3 sequence: CASSLRAGSTGELFF. In nucleotides, the CDR3 is TGTGCCAGCAGCTTAAGGGCAGGGAGCACCGGGGAGCTGTTTTTT. This rearrangement joins TRBV7-2 to TRBJ2-2, with D possibly being TRBD1 or TRBD2 (5 bases each). This CDR3 spans 15 amino acids. V was trimmed by 2 bases and J by 4 bases, leaving 11 bases between them. Looked up from germline, CDR1 is SGHTA and CDR2 is FQGNSA.

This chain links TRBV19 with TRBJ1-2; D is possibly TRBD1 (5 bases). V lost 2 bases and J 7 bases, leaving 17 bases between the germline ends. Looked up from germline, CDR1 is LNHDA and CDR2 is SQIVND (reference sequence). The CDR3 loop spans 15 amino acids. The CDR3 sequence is CASSIKLEGLSGYTF. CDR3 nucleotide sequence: TGTGCCAGTAGTATAAAACTTGAGGGGCTCTCTGGCTACACCTTC.

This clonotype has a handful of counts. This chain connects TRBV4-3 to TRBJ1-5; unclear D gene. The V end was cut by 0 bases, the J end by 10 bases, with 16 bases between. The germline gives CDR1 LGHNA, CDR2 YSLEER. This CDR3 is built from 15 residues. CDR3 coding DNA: TGCGCCAGCAGCCAAGATCGGCGGCCTTGGCTACCCCAGCATTTT. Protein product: CASSQDRRPWLPQHF.

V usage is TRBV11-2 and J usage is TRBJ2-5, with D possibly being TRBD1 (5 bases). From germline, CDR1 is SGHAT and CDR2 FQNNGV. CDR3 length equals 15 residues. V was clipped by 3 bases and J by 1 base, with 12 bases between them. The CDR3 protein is CASSFRQGVQETQYF. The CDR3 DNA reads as TGTGCCAGCAGCTTTCGACAAGGGGTCCAAGAGACCCAGTACTTC.

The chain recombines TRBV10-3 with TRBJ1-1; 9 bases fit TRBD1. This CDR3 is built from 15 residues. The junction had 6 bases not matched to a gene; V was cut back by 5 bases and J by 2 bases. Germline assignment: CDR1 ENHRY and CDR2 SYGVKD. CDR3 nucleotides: TGTGCCATCAGTCGGGGACAGGGAGAAAACACTGAAGCTTTCTTT. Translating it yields CAISRGQGENTEAFF.

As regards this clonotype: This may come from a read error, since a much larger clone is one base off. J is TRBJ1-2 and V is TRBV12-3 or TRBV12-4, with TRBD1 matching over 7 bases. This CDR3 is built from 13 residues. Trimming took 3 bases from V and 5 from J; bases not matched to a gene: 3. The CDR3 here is CASSLVQGYGYTF. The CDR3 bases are TGTGCCAGCAGTTTGGTACAGGGGTATGGCTACACCTTC.

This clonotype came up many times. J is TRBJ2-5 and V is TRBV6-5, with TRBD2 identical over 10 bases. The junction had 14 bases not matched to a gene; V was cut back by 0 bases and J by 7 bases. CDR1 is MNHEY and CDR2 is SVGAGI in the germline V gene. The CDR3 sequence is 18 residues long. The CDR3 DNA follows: TGTGCCAGCAGTTACTCTGGGCTAGCGGGAGCCCTCGGAGGGACCCAGTACTTC. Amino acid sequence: CASSYSGLAGALGGTQYF.

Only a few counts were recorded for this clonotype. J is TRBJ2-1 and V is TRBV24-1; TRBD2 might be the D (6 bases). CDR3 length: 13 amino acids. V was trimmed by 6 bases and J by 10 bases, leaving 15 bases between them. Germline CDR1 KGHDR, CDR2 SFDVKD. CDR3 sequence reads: CATSRRASWEQFF. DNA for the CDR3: TGTGCCACCAGTCGGAGGGCATCTTGGGAGCAGTTCTTC.

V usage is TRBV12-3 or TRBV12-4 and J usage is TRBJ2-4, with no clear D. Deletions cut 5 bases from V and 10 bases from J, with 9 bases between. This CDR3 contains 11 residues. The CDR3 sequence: CASSTPEIQYF. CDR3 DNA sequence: TGTGCCAGCAGTACACCAGAGATTCAGTACTTC.

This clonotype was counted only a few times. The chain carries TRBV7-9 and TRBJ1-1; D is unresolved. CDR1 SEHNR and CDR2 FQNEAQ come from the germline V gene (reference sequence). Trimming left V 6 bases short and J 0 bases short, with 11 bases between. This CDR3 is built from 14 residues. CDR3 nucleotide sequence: TGTGCCAGCAGACCACGAACCATGAACACTGAAGCTTTCTTT. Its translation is CASRPRTMNTEAFF.

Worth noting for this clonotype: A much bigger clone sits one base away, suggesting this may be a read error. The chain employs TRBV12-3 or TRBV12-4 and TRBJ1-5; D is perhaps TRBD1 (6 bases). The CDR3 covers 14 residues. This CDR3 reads CANSLGGWNQPQHF. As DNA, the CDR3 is TGTGCCAACAGTTTAGGGGGTTGGAATCAGCCCCAGCATTTT.

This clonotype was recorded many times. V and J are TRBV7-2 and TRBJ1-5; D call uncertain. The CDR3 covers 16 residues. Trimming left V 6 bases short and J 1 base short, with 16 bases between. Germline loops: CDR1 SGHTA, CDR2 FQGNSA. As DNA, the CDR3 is TGTGCCAGCAGTTTAACCGCCCTATTGAGCAATCAGCCCCAGCATTTT. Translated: CASSLTALLSNQPQHF. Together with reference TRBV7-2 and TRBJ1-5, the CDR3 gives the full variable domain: GAGVSQSPSNKVTEKGKDVELRCDPISGHTALYWYRQSLGQGLEFLIYFQGNSAPDKSGLPSDRFSAERTGGSVSTLTIQRTQQEDSAVYLCASSLTALLSNQPQHFGDGTRLSIL.

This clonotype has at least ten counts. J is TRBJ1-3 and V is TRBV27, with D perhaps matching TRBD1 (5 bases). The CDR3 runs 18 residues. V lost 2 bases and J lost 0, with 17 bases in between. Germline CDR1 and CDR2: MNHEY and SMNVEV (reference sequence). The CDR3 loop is CASSLLPPAGYSGNTIYF. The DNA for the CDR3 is TGTGCCAGCAGTTTACTCCCCCCAGCAGGGTACTCTGGAAACACCATATATTTT.

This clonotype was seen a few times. The CDR3 DNA is TGTGCCAGTAGTAGACCCCATCCTTACGAGCAGTACGTC. It yields the protein CASSRPHPYEQYV. V and J are TRBV19 and TRBJ2-7; D is uncertain. V lost 4 bases to trimming and J lost 4 bases, with 11 bases between them. The CDR3 is 13 amino acids. Germline loops: CDR1 LNHDA, CDR2 SQIVND (reference sequence).

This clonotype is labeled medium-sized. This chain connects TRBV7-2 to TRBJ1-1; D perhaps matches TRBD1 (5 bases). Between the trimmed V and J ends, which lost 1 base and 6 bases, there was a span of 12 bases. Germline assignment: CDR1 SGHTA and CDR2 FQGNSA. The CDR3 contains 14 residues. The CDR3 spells CASSLGSPGPEAFF. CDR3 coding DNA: TGTGCCAGCAGCTTAGGATCACCGGGGCCTGAAGCTTTCTTT.